This entry lists 28 T cell receptor beta chains sequenced from one sample in a study of T-cell reconstitution after alpha-beta-depleted transplantation in children. Preparation of the TCRbeta library used unique molecular identifiers. In TCRdb, the PCR reads were re-called with MiXCR into one record per CDR3 protein. Counted here are some 200,000 distinct CDR3 sequences, under 8.5% occurring once; the ten biggest clones make up about a third. The sequences come from PBMCs, mostly from graft donor cells, collected 360 days after TCRalphabeta/CD19-depleted stem cell transplant. The receptors derive from a male patient aged 2-9 years who had a stem cell transplant for acute myeloid leukemia, so the T cells may come from the graft donor.

This clonotype was picked up many times. This chain uses TRBV7-8 with TRBJ2-3; 7 positions agree with TRBD1. V shed 5 bases and J 2 bases; nucleotides not matched to a gene: 10. The CDR3 spans 16 residues. CDR1 and CDR2 from the germline V gene are SGHVS and FQNEAQ. The CDR3 bases are TGTGCCAGCAGCCTTCCGAACAGGGGACCCACAGATACGCAGTATTTT. Amino acid sequence: CASSLPNRGPTDTQYF.

This clonotype was observed many times. CDR3 loop: CASSQDPGSYNEQFF. The CDR3 nucleotides read TGTGCCAGCAGCCAAGATCCCGGCTCCTACAATGAGCAGTTCTTC. V is TRBV3-1 and J is TRBJ2-1; D is undetermined. Trimming removed 0 bases from V and 0 bases from J, with 6 bases in between. Germline V gene lookup returns CDR1 LGHDT and CDR2 YNNKEL (reference sequence). The CDR3 runs to 15 residues.

This clonotype was found a few times. The chain carries TRBV9 and TRBJ2-3, with D unclear. Trimming took off 0 bases at V and 1 base at J, with 6 bases between the two ends. In germline, CDR1 is SGDLS, CDR2 YYNGEE. This CDR3 has 14 residues. CDR3 DNA sequence: TGTGCCAGCAGCGTAGAATCTGGCACAGATACGCAGTATTTT. Residues: CASSVESGTDTQYF.

V usage is TRBV7-9 and J usage is TRBJ2-3; D not resolved. The CDR3 has 12 amino acids. From germline, CDR1 is SEHNR and CDR2 FQNEAQ (reference sequence). Trimming cost V 6 bases and J 2 bases, with 6 bases left between them. The CDR3, as DNA: TGTGCCAGCAGAAGGTTCACAGATACGCAGTATTTT. This gives the protein CASRRFTDTQYF.

This clonotype has at least ten counts. The chain's CDR3 is CASNNSYEQYV. The DNA of the CDR3 is TGCGCCAGCAATAACAGCTACGAGCAGTACGTC. The chain has TRBV5-1 and TRBJ2-7; D not resolved. The V gene's germline CDR1 is SGHRS and CDR2 YFSETQ. CDR3 size: 11 residues. Deletions cut 6 bases from V and 3 bases from J, with 7 bases between.

The genes are TRBV5-1 and TRBJ2-4; 7 positions match TRBD1. The CDR3 contains 18 residues. V was pared by 0 bases and J by 4 bases, with 13 bases of the junction left unmatched. The germline CDR1 and CDR2 sequences are SGHRS and YFSETQ. Here the CDR3 DNA reads TGCGCCAGCAGCTTGGTTGCCGTCGGCAGGGGACAGAAAAACATTCAGTACTTC. The encoded protein is CASSLVAVGRGQKNIQYF. Complete variable domain (other parts from reference TRBV5-1 and TRBJ2-4): KAGVTQTPRYLIKTRGQQVTLSCSPISGHRSVSWYQQTPGQGLQFLFEYFSETQRNKGNFPGRFSGRQFSNSRSEMNVSTLELGDSALYLCASSLVAVGRGQKNIQYFGAGTRLSVL.

This clonotype was recorded many times. The DNA of the CDR3 is TGCAGTGCTAGAGTCGGGGGAGGCACAGATACGCAGTATTTT. It is translated as CSARVGGGTDTQYF. The V and J genes are TRBV20-1 and TRBJ2-3, with D possibly matching TRBD2 (6 bases). The CDR3 totals 14 residues. V was clipped by 1 base and J by 1 base, with 9 bases between them. Germline V gene data show CDR1 as DFQATT and CDR2 as SNEGSKA (reference sequence).

At least ten counts were recorded for this clonotype. The rearrangement uses TRBV11-2 and TRBJ2-7, with D unresolved. Germline V gene sequence: CDR1 SGHAT, CDR2 FQNNGV. The CDR3 has 14 amino acids. The V end was cut by 4 bases, the J end by 3 bases, with 13 bases between. The CDR3 here is CASSSSQAVYEQYV. The CDR3 DNA reads as TGTGCCAGCAGCTCATCTCAGGCAGTCTACGAGCAGTACGTC.

The sample holds a few counts of this clonotype. This chain uses TRBV29-1 with TRBJ1-6; 11 bases align to TRBD1. Looked up from germline, CDR1 is SQVTM and CDR2 is ANQGSEA. The trim removed 6 bases at V and 7 bases at J, leaving 5 bases unmatched. This CDR3 contains 14 residues. CDR3 bases: TGCAGCGTACCGGGACAGGGGGGGAATTCACCCCTCCACTTT. Amino acids: CSVPGQGGNSPLHF.

This clonotype has just a few counts. J is TRBJ1-4 and V is TRBV4-3; D unresolved. Germline-derived CDR1 and CDR2 are LGHNA and YSLEER. V dropped 0 bases and J dropped 6 bases, with 14 bases sitting between them. CDR3 length: 16 amino acids. This CDR3 is CASSQDGVGEDEKLFF. The CDR3 region has the DNA TGCGCCAGCAGCCAAGATGGGGTGGGAGAAGATGAAAAACTGTTTTTT.

This clonotype was recorded many times. The chain couples TRBV5-6 to TRBJ1-3; possible D gene TRBD1, 5 bases. The CDR3 length is 15 residues. Germline lookup yields CDR1 SGHDT and CDR2 YYEEEE. The V end was cut by 0 bases, the J end by 4 bases, with 11 bases between. The DNA for the CDR3 is TGTGCCAGCAGCTTGGTACAGGATACGGGAAACACCATATATTTT. Its protein product is CASSLVQDTGNTIYF.

The chain combines TRBV27 with TRBJ1-1, with 7 bases lining up with TRBD1. With V trimmed by 5 bases and J by 10 bases, 4 bases remained unmatched. The CDR3 is 11 residues long. CDR1 and CDR2 (germline): MNHEY, SMNVEV (reference sequence). CDR3 in DNA: TGTGCCAGCAGTGCCAGGGGGGGAGCTTTCTTT. Amino acid sequence: CASSARGGAFF.

This sequence joins TRBV5-6 and TRBJ1-2; D ambiguous. Germline values: CDR1 SGHDT, CDR2 YYEEEE. V dropped 0 bases and J dropped 7 bases, with 10 bases sitting between them. This CDR3 spans 13 amino acids. The CDR3, as DNA: TGTGCCAGCAGCTTGGTCTCGGCCCTTGGCTACACCTTC. This codes for CASSLVSALGYTF.

J is TRBJ1-2 and V is TRBV20-1; weak D call: TRBD1 (5 bases). The CDR3 extends over 16 amino acids. Looked up from germline, CDR1 is DFQATT and CDR2 is SNEGSKA (reference sequence). Trimming stripped 6 bases from V and 2 bases from J, with 22 bases between. The CDR3 loop is CSAHDPRDVTNYGYTF. DNA for the CDR3: TGCAGTGCACACGATCCCCGGGACGTCACCAACTATGGCTACACCTTC.

This clonotype was counted between two and nine times. The chain combines TRBV20-1 with TRBJ2-6; D possibly corresponds to TRBD1 (5 bases). V lost 6 bases and J 0 bases, leaving 12 bases between the germline ends. The CDR3 runs 15 residues. Germline V gene sequence: CDR1 DFQATT, CDR2 SNEGSKA (reference sequence). The CDR3 reads CSAVGQFSGANVLTF. Here the CDR3 DNA reads TGCAGTGCCGTAGGACAATTCTCTGGGGCCAACGTCCTGACTTTC.

V gene TRBV4-3 combines with J gene TRBJ2-1; TRBD2 matches at 9 bases. CDR1 and CDR2 (germline): LGHNA, YSLEER. This CDR3 is 17 amino acids long. J lost 6 bases, V lost 0 bases, and 9 bases had no gene match. The CDR3 region is CASSQERLGSGSNEQFF. In nucleotides, the CDR3 is TGCGCCAGCAGCCAAGAGAGGCTGGGTAGCGGGAGCAATGAGCAGTTCTTC.

The genes are TRBV10-1 and TRBJ2-7; perhaps TRBD1 as D (6 bases). Trimming left V 8 bases short and J 2 bases short, with 22 bases between. CDR1 is WNHNN, CDR2 SYGVQD, per germline (reference sequence). CDR3 length: 16 amino acids. The CDR3 DNA is TGCGCCAGCGTGACAGGCGTCTTGCTTTCGGCCTACGAGCAGTACGTC. Amino acid sequence: CASVTGVLLSAYEQYV.

This clonotype came up many times. The V call is TRBV6-1, the J call TRBJ2-3; no clear D gene. V shed 6 bases and J shed 0 bases, with 10 bases lying between them. The CDR3 is made up of 14 amino acids. Germline V gene lookup returns CDR1 MNHNS and CDR2 SASEGT. DNA for the CDR3: TGTGCCAGCAGCTCCTACGGGAGCACAGATACGCAGTATTTT. Encoded protein: CASSSYGSTDTQYF.

This clonotype was seen at least ten times. This sequence joins TRBV29-1 and TRBJ2-3; D is undetermined. This CDR3 contains 11 residues. The V end was cut by 6 bases, the J end by 0 bases, with 4 bases between. In germline, CDR1 is SQVTM, CDR2 ANQGSEA. In DNA, the CDR3 is TGCAGCGTCACTAGCACAGATACGCAGTATTTT. Protein product: CSVTSTDTQYF.

This clonotype was recorded at least ten times. This chain joins TRBV15 and TRBJ1-1; D possibly corresponds to TRBD1 (6 bases). The CDR3 has 13 amino acids. Germline CDR1 LNHNV, CDR2 YYDKDF (reference sequence). V lost 8 bases, J lost 5 bases, and 15 bases lay in between. CDR3: CATARQQGTEAFF. CDR3 bases: TGTGCCACCGCACGACAGCAGGGGACTGAAGCTTTCTTT. Variable domain in full (rest from reference TRBV15 and TRBJ1-1): DAMVIQNPRYQVTQFGKPVTLSCSQTLNHNVMYWYQQKSSQAPKLLFHYYDKDFNNEADTPDNFQSRRPNTSFCFLDIRSPGLGDTAMYLCATARQQGTEAFFGQGTRLTVV.

This clonotype was seen a handful of times. J is TRBJ2-7 and V is TRBV21-1; TRBD1, as called in the table, went unchecked against the DNA. TRBV21-1 is a recognized pseudogene. The CDR3 contains 15 residues. In nucleotides, the CDR3 is TGTGCCAGCAGCCAGGACAGGGGGCGCGGAAACGAGCAGTACGTC. It encodes CASSQDRGRGNEQYV.

J is TRBJ2-3 and V is TRBV12-3 or TRBV12-4, with TRBD1 identical over 7 bases. The CDR3 is 15 amino acids. V shed 2 bases and J 6 bases; nucleotides not matched to a gene: 8. CDR3 region: CASSLWDSRQDTQYF. CDR3 DNA sequence: TGTGCCAGCAGTTTATGGGACAGCAGACAGGATACGCAGTATTTT.

The sample holds many counts of this clonotype. The V call is TRBV29-1, the J call TRBJ1-2; D is possibly TRBD1 (5 bases). In germline, CDR1 is SQVTM, CDR2 ANQGSEA. Trimming cost V 0 bases and J 8 bases, with 19 bases left between them. CDR3 length equals 15 residues. The CDR3 region has the DNA TGCAGCGTTGAAGAGGGGGGGTTCAAGGGCGGAGGCTACACCTTC. It yields the protein CSVEEGGFKGGGYTF. The full variable domain, in which reference TRBV29-1 and TRBJ1-2 provide the parts outside the CDR3, is SAVISQKPSRDICQRGTSLTIQCQVDSQVTMMFWYRQQPGQSLTLIATANQGSEATYESGFVIDKFPISRPNLTFSTLTVSNMSPEDSSIYLCSVEEGGFKGGGYTFGSGTRLTVV.

This clonotype was seen a handful of times. This chain connects TRBV11-1 to TRBJ1-6; D unresolved. Trimming left V 3 bases short and J 7 bases short, with 19 bases between. The CDR3 sequence is 17 residues long. Germline loops: CDR1 SGHAT, CDR2 FQDESV (reference sequence). Here the CDR3 DNA reads TGTGCCAGCAGCTTGGGGAGGGTAACATCCGAGAATTCACCCCTCCACTTT. It specifies CASSLGRVTSENSPLHF.

This clonotype appeared a few times. The rearrangement joins TRBV27 to TRBJ1-4; maybe TRBD1 (5 bases). Trimming removed 3 bases from V and 0 bases from J, with 11 bases in between. The CDR3 has 16 residues. Germline CDR1 and CDR2: MNHEY and SMNVEV (reference sequence). CDR3 DNA sequence: TGTGCCAGCAGTTTTGACAGACTAGCAACTAATGAAAAACTGTTTTTT. Protein product: CASSFDRLATNEKLFF.

This clonotype has only a few counts. The rearrangement uses TRBV27 and TRBJ2-7, with a tentative D call TRBD1 (6 bases). Germline V gene sequence: CDR1 MNHEY, CDR2 SMNVEV (reference sequence). The CDR3 totals 14 residues. Trimming took off 3 bases at V and 2 bases at J, with 11 bases between the two ends. For the CDR3, the DNA is TGTGCCAGCAGTTTGCGGGCAGGGGCCTACGAGCAGTACGTC. It yields the protein CASSLRAGAYEQYV.

This clonotype was observed a few times. CDR3 nucleotide sequence: TGTGCCAGCAGCCCCGACGAGACCCAGTACTTC. Translation gives CASSPDETQYF. V usage is TRBV7-2 and J usage is TRBJ2-5; D is unresolved. The CDR3 runs 11 residues. The V gene's germline CDR1 is SGHTA and CDR2 FQGNSA. With 5 bases removed from V and 5 bases from J, the gap between germline ends came to 6 bases.

The gene calls are TRBV3-1 and TRBJ2-5, with 11 nucleotides matching TRBD1. The germline gives CDR1 LGHDT, CDR2 YNNKEL (reference sequence). The CDR3 consists of 17 residues. The J segment lost 2 bases and the V segment lost 6 bases, leaving 11 bases of the junction unmatched. CDR3 residues: CASSPGGTGGRQETQYF. In DNA, the CDR3 is TGTGCCAGCAGTCCAGGCGGGACAGGGGGGCGACAAGAGACCCAGTACTTC.